The sequence of this T cell receptor beta chain was determined in a study of blood T cell repertoires in COVID-19. About the research overall: Researchers got acute and convalescent COVID-19 samples from the United States, Italy and Spain.

Assay used: immunoSEQ multiplex PCR; TCRdb lists only in-frame clones, some missing. The data contain hundreds of thousands of clones, approximately 90% of them singletons. CDR3 length equals 14 residues. Trimming stripped 4 bases from V and 1 base from J, with 10 bases between. Germline V gene sequence: CDR1 MGHDK, CDR2 SYGVNS. Allocation to cohorts depended on clinical history reported by the participants. This sequence was found in a young woman who had recovered from COVID-19. Sequencing was carried out using PBMCs or T cells enriched from blood (not recorded which). The V call is TRBV25-1, the J call TRBJ1-2; D gene unclear. This CDR3 reads CASSGPLINYGYTF. The CDR3 bases are TGTGCCAGCAGTGGGCCTCTTATTAACTATGGCTACACCTTC.